This entry describes one TCR beta chain. The sample originates from a study of blood T cell repertoires in COVID-19. The overall study: T cells, B-cell-depleted T cells, or PBMCs provided the cDNA or gDNA that served as material.

Authors' processing steps: Nucleated cell counts were estimated from reference gene primer amplification. Using immunoSEQ multiplex PCR, the repertoire was profiled, and TCRdb retains in-frame clones only, with some absent. The V and J calls and the clone size are those of that table, but D and trimming were determined from the DNA. Among 70,000 or so clones listed, less than 90% were seen once. The CDR3 is made up of 14 amino acids. V was pared by 0 bases and J by 9 bases, with 17 bases between. The V gene's germline CDR1 is GTSNPN and CDR2 SVGIG (reference sequence). Those enrolled in Seattle joined during active infection and were followed longitudinally afterward.

This chain uses TRBV30 with TRBJ1-1, with D perhaps matching TRBD1 (6 bases). This TCR was sampled from a man aged 50-59 years with COVID-19, enrolled during active disease. Sequencing was carried out using peripheral blood. DNA of the CDR3: TGTGCCTGGAGTGTGTCGGGGGGAGGACAGAAAGCTTTCTTT. Amino acids: CAWSVSGGGQKAFF.